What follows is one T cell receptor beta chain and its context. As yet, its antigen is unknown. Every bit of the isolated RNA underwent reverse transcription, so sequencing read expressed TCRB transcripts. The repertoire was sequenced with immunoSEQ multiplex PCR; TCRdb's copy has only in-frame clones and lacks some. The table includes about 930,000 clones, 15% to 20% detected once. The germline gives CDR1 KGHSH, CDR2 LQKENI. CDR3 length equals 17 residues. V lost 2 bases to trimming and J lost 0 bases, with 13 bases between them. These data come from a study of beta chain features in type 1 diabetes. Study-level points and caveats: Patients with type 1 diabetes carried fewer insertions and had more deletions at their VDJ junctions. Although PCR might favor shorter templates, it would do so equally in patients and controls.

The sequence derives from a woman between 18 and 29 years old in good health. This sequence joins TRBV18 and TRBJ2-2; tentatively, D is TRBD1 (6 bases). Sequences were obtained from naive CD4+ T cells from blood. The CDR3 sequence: CASSPGLQGSNTGELFF. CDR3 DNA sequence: TGTGCCAGCTCACCAGGGTTACAGGGATCGAACACCGGGGAGCTGTTTTTT.